These T cell receptor beta chains were read from a single sample in a study of blood T cell repertoires in COVID-19. Assay used: immunoSEQ multiplex PCR; TCRdb lists only in-frame clones, some missing. The table has more than 85,000 clones, around 74% seen once. Sequenced: peripheral blood. All receptors come from a woman in her 70s with acute or convalescent COVID-19. Both conserved end residues are part of each CDR3. The D gene is left open where the match is weak. For some rows the clone size is stated as once, few or many, or as a class when expanded; others skip it.

-	TRBV6-5	TRBJ1-1	-	TGTGCCAGCAGTCCAAATAGGGGTGAAGCTTTCTTT	CASSPNRGEAFF
-	TRBV28	TRBJ1-2	TRBD1	TGTGCCAGCAGCTACACCGTTGGGGGACAGGAAGGTCTCTATGGCTACACCTTC	CASSYTVGGQEGLYGYTF
-	TRBV6-1	TRBJ2-7	TRBD1	TGTGCCAGCAGTGAATTCGGACAGGGCCCCTACGAGCAGTACTTC	CASSEFGQGPYEQYF
-	TRBV27	TRBJ2-2	-	TGTGCCAGCAGTGAGACAGCGAACGCGAACACCGGGGAGCTGTTTTTT	CASSETANANTGELFF
few	TRBV6-2/TRBV6-3	TRBJ2-5	-	TGTGCCAGCAGCCCGGGAGACGAGACCCAGTACTTC	CASSPGDETQYF
-	TRBV29-1	TRBJ2-7	TRBD1	TGCAGCGTTGCGACAGGGCCCGAGCAGTACTTC	CSVATGPEQYF
-	TRBV21-1	TRBJ1-5	-	TGTGCCAGCAGCCCCAGGAAGGGGCTTAACAATCAGCCCCAGCATTTT	CASSPRKGLNNQPQHF
-	TRBV2	TRBJ1-5	TRBD1	TGTGCCAGCAGTCTAAGCGGACAGGGGAATCAGCCCCAGCATTTT	CASSLSGQGNQPQHF
-	TRBV19	TRBJ1-5	-	TGTGCCAGTAGTACAACAGGGTTTGGGACCAATCAGCCCCAGCATTTT	CASSTTGFGTNQPQHF
-	TRBV11-2	TRBJ1-4	-	TGTGCCAGCAGCTCACAGGGTGGGTCTAATGAAAAACTGTTTTTT	CASSSQGGSNEKLFF
-	TRBV13	TRBJ2-2	TRBD2	TGTGCCAGCAGCCTCTCTAGCGGGGGGCGCAACACCGGGGAGCTGTTTTTT	CASSLSSGGRNTGELFF